The present TCR beta chain was sequenced within a study of T cells in Graves' hyperthyroidism and ophthalmopathy. Whole-study findings and limits: A model built on 13 V-J features separated ophthalmopathy from stable hyperthyroidism. Before onset, by a median of around six months, the model predicted ophthalmopathy.

Researchers amplified the TCR beta CDR3 regions from RNA transcripts. In the first-round RT-PCR of the TCR CDR3, the HTBI primer set was used. Via MiXCR, TCRdb re-called the multiplex PCR reads, giving one row per CDR3 protein. The sample records 550,000 to 650,000 distinct CDR3 sequences, around 13% being singletons. Graves' hyperthyroidism is called stable when ophthalmopathy does not progress within 18 months. The patients, who ranged from 18 to 65 in age, presented with newly diagnosed hyperthyroidism lasting under 2 months. On this clonotype: Its cognate antigen is unknown.

The CDR3 covers 15 residues. V lost 0 bases and J lost 4; bases outside the gene matches: 2. Germline lookup yields CDR1 LGHNA and CDR2 YNFKEQ. This sequence originates from a woman aged 40-49 years with Graves' hyperthyroidism. V is TRBV4-2 and J is TRBJ2-7, with 11 bases identical to TRBD2. The sample comprised blood. CDR3 sequence: CASSQELAGVYEQYF. The DNA for the CDR3 is TGTGCCAGCAGCCAAGAACTAGCGGGAGTTTACGAGCAGTACTTC.